This note documents a single T cell receptor beta chain sequence. This sample was taken from a study of blood T cell repertoires in COVID-19. Study-wide context: Whether acute or convalescent, the COVID-19 samples came from the United States, Italy and Spain. Sample material is recorded as cDNA or gDNA derived from T cells, B-cell-depleted T cells, or PBMCs.

Trimming shortened V by 3 bases and J by 8 bases, and 13 bases separated the two germline ends. CDR1 and CDR2 (germline): KGHSH, LQKENI. The CDR3 length is 13 residues. As handled by the study authors: It was from reference gene primer amplification that nucleated cell counts were estimated. The method was immunoSEQ multiplex PCR; TCRdb's version includes in-frame clones alone and lacks a portion of them. V, J and clone size were drawn from that table, and D and trimming were deduced from the DNA. Among about 140,000 clones listed, 88% were seen once. This chain links TRBV18 with TRBJ1-2; no clear D. This TCR was sampled from a woman aged 45 to 65 with acute or convalescent COVID-19. The specimen was peripheral blood. The CDR3 protein is CASSPREYQGYTF. For the CDR3, the DNA is TGTGCCAGCTCACCGCGGGAATACCAGGGCTACACCTTC.